The entry below gives a single TCR beta chain sequence along with its context. Its antigen is unidentified. Treatment indicated: some 20 received Ad26.COV2.S at low or high dose, single or two shots; roughly five received placebo; per-sample allocation not given. Samples came from day 63 after the first vaccine or placebo injection. The study used a vaccine consisting of an Ad26 vector that expressed Wuhan-strain SARS-CoV-2 spike. This sample is drawn from a study of Ad26.COV2.S vaccination and SARS-CoV-2 variants. Study context: Into the muscle, Ad26.COV2.S was dosed once or twice, 56 days apart.

J gave up 6 bases and V 5 bases, and 18 bases lay outside the gene matches. The CDR3 runs to 17 residues. The germline gives CDR1 ENHRY, CDR2 SYGVKD. The study, taken as a whole, reports: The TCR breadth and depth analyses may have produced an underestimate of total T cell responses. Researchers reported similar non-spike TCR breadth in vaccine and placebo recipients.

The table came from immunoSEQ multiplex PCR; TCRdb's copy has only in-frame clones and leaves some out. The sample holds roughly 700,000 clones; 80% to 90% are singletons and the top ten take approximately 1.5%. The specimen was peripheral blood, collected in a trial of Ad26.COV2.S vaccine versus placebo. V usage is TRBV10-3 and J usage is TRBJ2-5, with TRBD1 identical over 7 bases. The TCR originated in a person between 18 and 65 years old who received the Ad26.COV2.S COVID-19 vaccine or a placebo. CDR3 DNA: TGTGCCATCAGTCTGGACAGGCCGGGTGTTGGTGAACAGACCCAGTACTTC. This sequence encodes CAISLDRPGVGEQTQYF.